This TCR beta chain stems from a study of T cells after posttransplantation cyclophosphamide. The method was immunoSEQ multiplex PCR; TCRdb's version includes in-frame clones alone and lacks a portion of them. This sample shows about 33,000 clones and no singletons; about 1.2% rests with the ten largest. The CDR3 loop spans 16 amino acids. Germline values: CDR1 MRHNA, CDR2 SNTAGT. V was clipped by 0 bases and J by 6 bases; unmatched bases: 2. This clone was recorded at least ten times. The chain carries TRBV6-4 and TRBJ2-2; 12 bases fit TRBD1. Sequences were obtained from PBMCs. The sequence was obtained from a girl aged 5 to 17 in good health, CMV-negative, and a related stem cell transplant donor. CDR3 bases: TGTGCCAGCAGTGACTCGGGACAGGGGGCCGCCGGGGAGCTGTTTTTT. This sequence encodes CASSDSGQGAAGELFF.